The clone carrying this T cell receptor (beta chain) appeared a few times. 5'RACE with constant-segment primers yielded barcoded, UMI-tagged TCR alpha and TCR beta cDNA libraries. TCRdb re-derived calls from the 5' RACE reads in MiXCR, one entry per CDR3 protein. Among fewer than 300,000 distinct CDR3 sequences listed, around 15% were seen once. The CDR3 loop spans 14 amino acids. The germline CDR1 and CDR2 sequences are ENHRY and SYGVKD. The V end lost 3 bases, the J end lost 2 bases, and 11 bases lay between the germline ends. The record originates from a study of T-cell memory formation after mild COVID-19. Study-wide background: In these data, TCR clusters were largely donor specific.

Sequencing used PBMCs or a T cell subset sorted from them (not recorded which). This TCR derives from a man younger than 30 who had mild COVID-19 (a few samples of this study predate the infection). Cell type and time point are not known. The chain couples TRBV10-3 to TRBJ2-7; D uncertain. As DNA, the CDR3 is TGTGCCATCAGTGATAATGGGCTGCCCTACGAGCAGTACTTC. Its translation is CAISDNGLPYEQYF.